The 9 T cell receptor beta chains presented below share a single source sample, sequenced in a study of T cells in Graves' hyperthyroidism and ophthalmopathy. Amplification yielded TCR beta CDR3 regions, with RNA transcripts as the source. The HTBI set primed first-round TCR CDR3 RT-PCR. TCRdb independently ran MiXCR on the multiplex PCR reads; one entry per CDR3 protein. The table has 700,000 to 850,000 distinct CDR3 sequences, around a third seen once. The sequenced material came from blood. The receptors shown here come from a woman aged 40 to 50 with Graves' hyperthyroidism.

This clonotype was counted at least ten times. V and J are TRBV29-1 and TRBJ1-2; perhaps TRBD1 as D (6 bases). V was clipped by 6 bases and J by 7 bases, with 12 bases between them. Germline lookup yields CDR1 SQVTM and CDR2 ANQGSEA. This CDR3 is built from 11 residues. The chain's CDR3 is CSVHRDFGYTF. The DNA of the CDR3 is TGCAGCGTGCACAGGGATTTTGGCTACACCTTC.

This clonotype appeared once. A much larger clone lies one base from this, so it may be a read error. V is TRBV11-1 and J is TRBJ1-5, with D tentatively TRBD1 (6 bases). Looked up from germline, CDR1 is SGHAT and CDR2 is FQDESV (reference sequence). The CDR3 is made up of 14 amino acids. Trimming took off 10 bases at V and 4 bases at J, with 17 bases between the two ends. CDR3 amino acids: CANSGQSLNQPQHF. The CDR3 region has the DNA TGTGCCAACTCCGGACAGAGCCTTAATCAGCCCCAGCATTTT.

This clonotype was recorded many times. The chain recombines TRBV20-1 with TRBJ2-7, with a weak D call TRBD2 (5 bases). This CDR3 is 13 amino acids long. CDR1 is DFQATT, CDR2 SNEGSKA, per germline (reference sequence). Trimming shortened V by 6 bases and J by 3 bases, and 15 bases separated the two germline ends. This CDR3 is CSALPGLLYEQYF. The DNA of the CDR3 is TGCAGTGCACTTCCCGGACTTCTCTACGAGCAGTACTTC.

This clonotype was observed a few times. The CDR3 reads CASRPGTGGLNEQYF. The CDR3, as DNA: TGTGCCAGCAGGCCAGGGACAGGGGGTTTGAACGAGCAGTACTTC. The chain combines TRBV5-4 with TRBJ2-7; TRBD1 matches 11 bases. The CDR3 covers 15 residues. Germline loops: CDR1 SGHNT, CDR2 YYREEE (reference sequence). V shed 5 bases and J 5 bases; nucleotides not matched to a gene: 9.

The rearrangement joins TRBV24-1 to TRBJ2-3; no firm D call. From germline, CDR1 is KGHDR and CDR2 SFDVKD. The CDR3 contains 13 residues. V was pared by 1 base and J by 0 bases, with 1 base between. In DNA form, the CDR3 reads TGTGCCACCAGTGATTTAAGCACAGATACGCAGTATTTT. It codes for CATSDLSTDTQYF.

At least ten counts were recorded for this clonotype. The chain combines TRBV10-3 with TRBJ1-5; D remains ambiguous. V was trimmed by 2 bases and J by 7 bases, leaving 15 bases between them. This CDR3 has 15 residues. Germline V lookup: CDR1 ENHRY, CDR2 SYGVKD. CDR3 DNA sequence: TGTGCCATCAGTGAGGCCGACGTGGGAATCCAGCCCCAGCATTTT. Amino acid sequence: CAISEADVGIQPQHF.

The rearrangement uses TRBV2 and TRBJ1-2; 7 positions agree with TRBD1. The germline CDR1 and CDR2 sequences are SNHLY and FYNNEI. V shed 0 bases, J shed 4 bases, and the junction held 11 bases outside the gene matches. The CDR3 sequence is 17 residues long. The chain's CDR3 is CASSEAPGRGRFYGYTF. Written as DNA, the CDR3 is TGTGCCAGCAGTGAAGCCCCCGGGAGGGGGCGCTTCTATGGCTACACCTTC. Supplemented by reference TRBV2 and TRBJ1-2, the full variable domain reads EPEVTQTPSHQVTQMGQEVILRCVPISNHLYFYWYRQILGQKVEFLVSFYNNEISEKSEIFDDQFSVERPDGSNFTLKIRSTKLEDSAMYFCASSEAPGRGRFYGYTFGSGTRLTVV.

Ten or more counts support this clonotype. The J gene is TRBJ2-7, the V gene TRBV4-2; D possibly matches TRBD1 or TRBD2 (5 bases each). V shed 2 bases and J shed 2 bases, with 10 bases lying between them. CDR3 length equals 14 residues. Germline CDR1 is LGHNA and CDR2 is YNFKEQ. CDR3 DNA sequence: TGTGCCAGCAGCCAACCGGGACGGACCTACGAGCAGTACTTC. Translated, it gives CASSQPGRTYEQYF.

Note on this clonotype: One end of the junction is discordant with germline, which a read error may explain. This chain uses TRBV20-1 with TRBJ2-7, with 9 bases aligning to TRBD2. The CDR3 spans 17 residues. CDR1 is DFQATT and CDR2 is SNEGSKA in the germline V gene (reference sequence). DNA of the CDR3: TGCAGTGCCAGAGAGGTCGCCGCTAGCGGGACATACTACGAGCAGTACTTC. Its translation: CSAREVAASGTYYEQYF.